Listed below are T cell receptor beta chains from one sample, sequenced in a study of blood T cell repertoires in COVID-19. Sequencing was performed with immunoSEQ multiplex PCR; in TCRdb, only in-frame clones are kept and a portion is missing. The sample lists 200,000 to 250,000 clones, 88% occurring once. The sequencing sample was made of PBMCs or T cells enriched from blood (not recorded which). These receptors all stem from a woman aged 25 to 39 who had recovered from COVID-19. The CDR3 runs from the conserved cysteine through the conserved F or W. A D gene is named only where the DNA matches it firmly. Some rows have no size entry. The others give once, few or many, or a class for an expanded clone.

d_gene	v_gene	abundance	len	j_gene	CDR3aa	CDR3nt
TRBD2	TRBV11-2	NA	18	TRBJ2-7	CASSPGASGGGIAYEQYF	TGTGCCAGCAGCCCCGGGGCTAGCGGGGGGGGCATAGCCTACGAGCAGTACTTC
NA	TRBV29-1	NA	10	TRBJ1-2	CSVRRDGYTF	TGCAGCGTTAGGCGGGATGGCTACACCTTC
TRBD1	TRBV4-2	NA	16	TRBJ1-5	CASSQDSQGVWQPQHF	TGTGCCAGCAGCCAAGATAGCCAGGGGGTTTGGCAGCCCCAGCATTTT
NA	TRBV19	once	12	TRBJ1-1	CASRFRNTEAFF	TGTGCCAGTAGGTTTAGGAACACTGAAGCTTTCTTT
NA	TRBV4-3	NA	14	TRBJ2-1	CASSQDIQRTEQFF	TGCGCCAGCAGCCAAGATATACAGCGGACTGAGCAGTTCTTC
NA	TRBV11-2	NA	18	TRBJ2-6	CASSLVPPRTSGANVLTF	TGTGCCAGCAGCTTAGTTCCCCCCAGGACTTCTGGGGCCAACGTCCTGACTTTC
TRBD1	TRBV7-8	NA	15	TRBJ1-1	CASSLQGGWNTEAFF	TGTGCCAGCAGCTTGCAGGGGGGTTGGAACACTGAAGCTTTCTTT
NA	TRBV12-3/TRBV12-4	NA	11	TRBJ1-3	CASSFSNTIYF	TGTGCCAGCAGTTTTTCTAACACCATATATTTT
TRBD1	TRBV9	NA	15	TRBJ1-1	CASSPWDREDTEAFF	TGTGCCAGCAGCCCATGGGACAGGGAGGACACTGAAGCTTTCTTT
NA	TRBV21-1	NA	14	TRBJ1-3	CAISKWHPGNTIYF	TGTGCCATCTCCAAGTGGCATCCTGGAAACACCATATATTTT
TRBD1	TRBV4-3	NA	15	TRBJ1-2	CASSQEGETGGFYTF	TGCGCCAGCAGCCAAGAAGGAGAGACAGGGGGATTCTACACCTTC
NA	TRBV7-9	NA	14	TRBJ2-1	CASSLAGGQGEQFF	TGTGCCAGCAGCTTAGCGGGGGGGCAAGGTGAGCAGTTCTTC
NA	TRBV4-3	NA	13	TRBJ1-1	CASSQEGGTEAFF	TGCGCCAGCAGCCAAGAAGGAGGGACTGAAGCTTTCTTT
TRBD1	TRBV14	NA	17	TRBJ1-3	CASSQDLRTGTGNTIYF	TGTGCCAGCAGCCAAGATCTTCGGACAGGGACTGGAAACACCATATATTTT
NA	TRBV5-1	NA	16	TRBJ2-7	CASSLVGTLLNYEQYF	TGCGCCAGCAGCTTGGTGGGGACACTTCTAAACTACGAGCAGTACTTC
TRBD1	TRBV5-1	NA	15	TRBJ1-4	CASSFTTGQNEKLFF	TGCGCCAGCAGCTTTACGACAGGGCAGAATGAAAAACTGTTTTTT
NA	TRBV4-3	NA	16	TRBJ2-2	CASSQEGASGTGELFF	TGCGCCAGCAGCCAAGAAGGGGCGTCCGGCACCGGGGAGCTGTTTTTT
TRBD1	TRBV7-9	NA	14	TRBJ1-2	CASSFSQGLDGYTF	TGTGCCAGCAGCTTCTCACAGGGGTTGGATGGCTACACCTTC
NA	TRBV11-1	once	13	TRBJ1-2	CASSLEQYYGYTF	TGTGCCAGCAGCTTAGAACAGTACTATGGCTACACCTTC
TRBD1	TRBV7-8	NA	14	TRBJ2-7	CASSLDQGAREQYF	TGTGCCAGCAGCTTAGACCAGGGGGCGAGGGAGCAGTACTTC
NA	TRBV19	NA	16	TRBJ1-2	CASSILAGKFNYGYTF	TGTGCCAGTAGTATTTTGGCAGGAAAGTTTAACTATGGCTACACCTTC
TRBD1	TRBV5-1	NA	15	TRBJ2-7	CASSILQGARKEQYF	TGCGCCAGCAGCATCCTCCAGGGGGCACGGAAGGAGCAGTACTTC
TRBD1	TRBV4-2	NA	17	TRBJ2-2	CASSQELIRGKAGELFF	TGTGCCAGCAGCCAAGAACTCATCAGGGGGAAGGCCGGGGAGCTGTTTTTT
NA	TRBV6-5	NA	15	TRBJ1-2	CASSIPLAGGDGYTF	TGTGCCAGCAGTATCCCCCTGGCCGGAGGGGACGGCTACACCTTC
NA	TRBV4-3	few	14	TRBJ2-7	CASSQSAAAYEQYF	TGCGCCAGCAGCCAATCGGCCGCGGCTTACGAGCAGTACTTC
TRBD2	TRBV4-1	NA	17	TRBJ2-2	CASSQVDSGDNTGELFF	TGCGCCAGCAGCCAAGTGGATAGCGGGGACAACACCGGGGAGCTGTTTTTT
NA	TRBV6-6	NA	16	TRBJ2-7	CASSYSDSSSPYEQYF	TGTGCCAGCAGTTACTCTGACAGTTCATCTCCCTACGAGCAGTACTTC
TRBD1	TRBV7-8	NA	15	TRBJ2-7	CASSLRGQGAYEQYF	TGTGCCAGCAGCTTAAGGGGACAGGGGGCCTACGAGCAGTACTTC
TRBD2	TRBV7-2	NA	17	TRBJ2-3	CASSPPTAGRGTDTQYF	TGTGCCAGCAGCCCCCCCACCGCAGGGAGGGGCACAGATACGCAGTATTTT
NA	TRBV7-9	NA	13	TRBJ2-1	CASSRTPRPEQFF	TGTGCCAGCAGCCGAACACCTCGCCCCGAGCAGTTCTTC
TRBD1	TRBV2	NA	15	TRBJ2-7	CASSPPGQGRREQYF	TGTGCCAGCAGCCCACCGGGACAGGGTCGACGCGAGCAGTACTTC
NA	TRBV4-3	NA	15	TRBJ2-5	CASSQGSGMRETQYF	TGCGCCAGCAGCCAAGGGTCGGGGATGCGGGAGACCCAGTACTTC
NA	TRBV7-6	NA	14	TRBJ2-3	CASSLTSNTDTQYF	TGTGCCAGCAGCCTCACTAGTAATACAGATACGCAGTATTTT
TRBD1	TRBV10-1	NA	17	TRBJ2-1	CASSDLFPGQGYNEQFF	TGCGCCAGCAGTGATCTTTTTCCGGGACAGGGGTACAATGAGCAGTTCTTC
TRBD2	TRBV4-1	NA	20	TRBJ2-7	CASSRGPQIRLAGPSYEQYF	TGCGCCAGCAGCCGAGGACCCCAGATTAGACTAGCGGGTCCGTCCTACGAGCAGTACTTC
TRBD1	TRBV3-1/TRBV3-2	NA	17	TRBJ1-1	CASSQVGRQGATTEAFF	TGTGCCAGCAGCCAAGTAGGTAGACAGGGGGCTACGACTGAAGCTTTCTTT
TRBD1	TRBV7-9	NA	15	TRBJ1-6	CASSSGTEANSPLHF	TGTGCCAGCAGTTCCGGGACAGAGGCAAATTCACCCCTCCACTTT
NA	TRBV7-2	NA	15	TRBJ2-7	CASSLIQGISYEQYF	TGTGCCAGCAGCTTAATTCAGGGGATCAGCTACGAGCAGTACTTC
TRBD2	TRBV10-3	once	16	TRBJ2-3	CAISETSGTSTDTQYF	TGTGCCATCAGTGAGACTAGCGGTACTAGCACAGATACGCAGTATTTT
TRBD2	TRBV4-3	once	14	TRBJ2-3	CASSTGGGTDTQYF	TGCGCCAGCAGCACTGGGGGGGGCACAGATACGCAGTATTTT
NA	TRBV5-5	few	15	TRBJ2-1	CASSFRTHSYNEQFF	TGTGCCAGCAGCTTTCGGACACACTCCTACAATGAGCAGTTCTTC
TRBD1	TRBV7-3	NA	12	TRBJ1-1	CASSLTGNEAFF	TGTGCCAGCAGCTTGACAGGGAATGAAGCTTTCTTT
NA	TRBV4-3	NA	13	TRBJ1-1	CASSQALSTEAFF	TGCGCCAGCAGCCAAGCCCTCTCGACTGAAGCTTTCTTT
NA	TRBV6-5	NA	14	TRBJ2-1	CASSYGLEASEQFF	TGTGCCAGCAGTTACGGACTTGAGGCCAGTGAGCAGTTCTTC
NA	TRBV10-3	NA	14	TRBJ2-2	CAISEGVLTGELFF	TGTGCCATCAGTGAGGGAGTACTCACCGGGGAGCTGTTTTTT
NA	TRBV18	NA	14	TRBJ2-7	CASSPSQGGDEQYF	TGTGCCAGCTCACCATCTCAGGGTGGCGACGAGCAGTACTTC
NA	TRBV5-1	once	13	TRBJ1-1	CASSLEGIPEAFF	TGCGCCAGCAGCTTGGAGGGGATTCCTGAAGCTTTCTTT
TRBD1	TRBV18	NA	15	TRBJ1-2	CASSLSGTGGHGYTF	TGTGCCAGCTCACTTTCCGGGACAGGGGGACATGGCTACACCTTC
NA	TRBV12-3/TRBV12-4	NA	13	TRBJ1-1	CASSLGLNTEAFF	TGTGCCAGCAGTCTGGGCCTGAACACTGAAGCTTTCTTT
NA	TRBV18	NA	13	TRBJ2-5	CASSPQGKETQYF	TGTGCCAGCTCCCCTCAGGGAAAAGAGACCCAGTACTTC
NA	TRBV7-9	few	12	TRBJ1-2	CASSTEGYGYTF	TGTGCCAGCAGCACAGAGGGCTATGGCTACACCTTC
NA	TRBV5-1	NA	15	TRBJ1-2	CASSLGLGADYGYTF	TGCGCCAGCAGCTTGGGTCTGGGGGCTGACTATGGCTACACCTTC
NA	TRBV12-3/TRBV12-4	NA	12	TRBJ1-1	CASSYRVSEAFF	TGTGCCAGCAGTTACAGGGTATCTGAAGCTTTCTTT
NA	TRBV6-4	NA	15	TRBJ2-1	CASRHGGDPVNEQFF	TGTGCCAGCAGGCACGGGGGTGACCCAGTTAATGAGCAGTTCTTC
NA	TRBV7-2	once	19	TRBJ1-2	CASSLALVVTAGANYGYTF	TGTGCCAGCAGCTTAGCGCTCGTTGTTACGGCAGGGGCGAACTATGGCTACACCTTC
TRBD1	TRBV7-3	NA	17	TRBJ2-1	CASSLDPGQGGLNEQFF	TGTGCCAGCAGCTTAGATCCGGGACAGGGGGGTTTGAATGAGCAGTTCTTC